In this sample, the clone carrying this TCR beta chain turned up many times. The antigen remains undetermined. There were no patients who had received any treatment before thyroid surgery. This specimen belongs to a study of metastatic and nonmetastatic thyroid tumors. Across the whole study: Repertoires were compared across blood and tumor or nodule tissue from malignant and benign thyroid patients. The study, taken as a whole, reports: Malignant tumors reportedly showed significantly higher TCR beta diversity than benign nodules in both blood and tumor.

TCRdb re-processed the PCR reads through MiXCR. The sample records some 19,000 clones, roughly a sixth being singletons. Germline V gene lookup returns CDR1 KGHSH and CDR2 LQKENI. CDR3 size: 17 residues. J gave up 0 bases and V 6 bases, and 8 bases lay outside the gene matches. J is TRBJ2-6 and V is TRBV18; 7 bases are shared with TRBD2. The material sequenced was blood. The sequence was collected from a female donor with papillary thyroid cancer or a benign thyroid nodule (not recorded which). Some clones in this sample may be carry-over from other donors' samples. The CDR3 spells CASSPPSGASGANVLTF. CDR3 DNA sequence: TGTGCCAGCTCCCCCCCGAGCGGGGCCTCTGGGGCCAACGTCCTGACTTTC. The complete variable domain, with remaining parts taken from reference TRBV18 and TRBJ2-6, reads NAGVMQNPRHLVRRRGQEARLRCSPMKGHSHVYWYRQLPEEGLKFMVYLQKENIIDESGMPKERFSAEFPKEGPSILRIQQVVRGDSAAYFCASSPPSGASGANVLTFGAGSRLTVL.